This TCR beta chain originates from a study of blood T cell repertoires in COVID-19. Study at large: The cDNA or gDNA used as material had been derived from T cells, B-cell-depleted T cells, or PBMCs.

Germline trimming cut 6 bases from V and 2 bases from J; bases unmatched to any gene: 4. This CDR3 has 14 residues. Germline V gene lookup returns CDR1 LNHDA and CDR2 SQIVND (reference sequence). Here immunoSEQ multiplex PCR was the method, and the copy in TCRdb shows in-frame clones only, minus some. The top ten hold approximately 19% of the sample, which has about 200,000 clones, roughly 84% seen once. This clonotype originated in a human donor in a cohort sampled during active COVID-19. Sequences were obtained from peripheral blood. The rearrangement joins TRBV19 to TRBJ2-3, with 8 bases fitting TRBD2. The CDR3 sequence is CASRRGVDTDTQYF. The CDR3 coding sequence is TGTGCCAGTAGGCGGGGGGTTGACACAGATACGCAGTATTTT.